Below are 25 T cell receptor beta chains sequenced from a single sample in a study of spatial heterogeneity in lung cancer. Findings and limits, study-wide: Tumors with more nonsynonymous mutations had more expanded intratumoral alpha and beta TCRs.

In TCRdb, the 5' RACE reads were re-called with MiXCR into one record per CDR3 protein. The table has 15,000 to 20,000 distinct CDR3 sequences, 6.2% seen once. The time point is: sample taken at primary tumor resection. No antigen has been assigned to these receptors. The source material was lung tumor tissue, sampled at surgery. The receptors derive from a male donor with early-stage non-small cell lung cancer.

This clonotype has a count of ten or more. The chain carries TRBV3-1 and TRBJ2-1, with 10 bases matching TRBD2. V lost 3 bases to trimming and J lost 9 bases; unmatched junction nucleotides: 20. Germline values: CDR1 LGHDT, CDR2 YNNKEL (reference sequence). The CDR3 totals 19 residues. The CDR3 reads CASSQGRPSSGSSLSEQFF. In DNA form, the CDR3 reads TGTGCCAGCAGCCAGGGCCGACCTTCTAGCGGGAGTTCCTTAAGTGAGCAGTTCTTC.

This clonotype was detected ten times or more. This chain connects TRBV6-2 or TRBV6-3 to TRBJ2-5; D is uncertain. This CDR3 comprises 14 residues. Between the trimmed V and J ends, which lost 6 bases and 0 bases, there was a span of 11 bases. Germline assignment: CDR1 MNHEY and CDR2 SVGEGT. The DNA of the CDR3 is TGTGCCAGCAGCTACCAGGAGTACCAAGAGACCCAGTACTTC. Its translation: CASSYQEYQETQYF.

The sample holds a few counts of this clonotype. This rearrangement joins TRBV20-1 to TRBJ2-5; 10 bases fit TRBD2. V was pared by 5 bases and J by 5 bases, with 8 bases of the junction left unmatched. Germline CDR1 is DFQATT and CDR2 is SNEGSKA (reference sequence). The CDR3 consists of 14 residues. In DNA, the CDR3 is TGCAGTGCTTTAAGCGGGGGGGGCCGTGAGACCCAGTACTTC. Amino acids: CSALSGGGRETQYF.

This clonotype came up a few times. The V call is TRBV2, the J call TRBJ1-2; 11 nucleotides line up with TRBD1. In germline, CDR1 is SNHLY, CDR2 FYNNEI. The CDR3 contains 14 residues. Trimming removed 6 bases from V and 6 bases from J; junction bases left unmatched: 6. This chain's CDR3 is CASRARTGGDGYTF. DNA of the CDR3: TGTGCCAGCAGGGCCAGGACAGGGGGCGATGGCTACACCTTC.

This clonotype showed up many times. The chain couples TRBV28 to TRBJ1-5, with 7 bases matching TRBD1. V lost 6 bases, J lost 0 bases, and 14 bases stayed unmatched. The CDR3 is made up of 18 amino acids. Germline assignment: CDR1 MDHEN and CDR2 SYDVKM. CDR3 sequence reads: CASSPSTSQGPSNQPQHF. DNA of the CDR3: TGTGCCAGCAGCCCTTCTACATCACAGGGGCCTAGCAATCAGCCCCAGCATTTT.

This clonotype was found many times. The rearrangement uses TRBV20-1 and TRBJ2-6; D call uncertain. The V gene's germline CDR1 is DFQATT and CDR2 SNEGSKA (reference sequence). The CDR3 contains 13 residues. The chain's CDR3 is CSALQWGANVLTF. The DNA for the CDR3 is TGCAGCGCTCTCCAGTGGGGGGCCAACGTCCTGACTTTC.

This clonotype is medium-sized. This rearrangement joins TRBV9 to TRBJ1-3; D gene unclear. V gave up 0 bases and J gave up 3 bases, with 7 bases separating them. This CDR3 has 14 residues. Germline V gives CDR1 SGDLS, CDR2 YYNGEE. This CDR3 is CASSVGSGGNTIYF. The CDR3 coding sequence is TGTGCCAGCAGCGTAGGCTCCGGTGGAAACACCATATATTTT.

This clonotype was counted many times. The CDR3 is CASSVGGAGELFF. CDR3 nucleotide sequence: TGTGCCAGCAGCGTAGGTGGGGCCGGGGAGCTGTTTTTT. The chain is built from TRBV9 and TRBJ2-2, with unresolved D. CDR3 length: 13 residues. Germline assignment: CDR1 SGDLS and CDR2 YYNGEE. V lost 0 bases and J 6 bases, leaving 6 bases between the germline ends.

This clonotype has a count of ten or more. The chain uses TRBV20-1 and TRBJ1-4; D is uncertain. The V gene's germline CDR1 is DFQATT and CDR2 SNEGSKA (reference sequence). The CDR3 covers 12 residues. V lost 6 bases to trimming and J lost 5 bases, with 10 bases between them. The CDR3, as DNA: TGCAGTGCAGCTAATTCGAATGAAAAACTGTTTTTT. Translation gives CSAANSNEKLFF.

This clonotype was seen at least ten times. V usage is TRBV29-1 and J usage is TRBJ2-1, with 10 bases identical to TRBD1. CDR3 length: 15 residues. J lost 7 bases, V lost 7 bases, and 13 bases had no gene match. Germline loops: CDR1 SQVTM, CDR2 ANQGSEA. CDR3 DNA sequence: TGCAGCGCCTCGACAGGGGGCCGAGTAGCGAATGAGCAGTTCTTC. This translates into CSASTGGRVANEQFF.

About this clonotype: One end of the junction fails to match germline, which may point to a read error. The chain couples TRBV5-4 to TRBJ2-1; the D gene is possibly TRBD2 (6 bases). This CDR3 has 15 residues. Germline lookup yields CDR1 SGHNT and CDR2 YYREEE (reference sequence). This chain's CDR3 is CASSFAGSSCNEQFF. The CDR3 bases are TGTGCCAGCAGCTTCGCGGGGAGCTCCTGCAATGAGCAGTTCTTC.

This clonotype was seen repeatedly, ten times or more. V is TRBV28 and J is TRBJ1-1; weak D call: TRBD1 (6 bases). The V gene's germline CDR1 is MDHEN and CDR2 SYDVKM. Trimming stripped 4 bases from V and 4 bases from J, with 10 bases between. The CDR3 extends over 13 amino acids. CDR3 region: CASSSPGATEAFF. CDR3 sequence (DNA): TGTGCCAGCAGTTCGCCAGGGGCCACTGAAGCTTTCTTT.

This clonotype was counted many times. The chain combines TRBV6-5 with TRBJ1-3; 8 bases are shared with TRBD1. V gave up 2 bases and J gave up 7 bases; unmatched junction bases: 7. Germline values: CDR1 MNHEY, CDR2 SVGAGI. The CDR3 totals 15 residues. The CDR3 sequence: CASSYLGQGTNTIYF. CDR3 DNA sequence: TGTGCCAGCAGTTACCTTGGACAGGGAACGAACACCATATATTTT.

This clonotype came up many times. The chain has TRBV3-1 and TRBJ2-2; 7 bases are a match to TRBD2. The length of the CDR3 is 18 residues. Per the germline V gene, CDR1 is LGHDT and CDR2 is YNNKEL (reference sequence). The trim removed 3 bases at V and 7 bases at J, leaving 17 bases unmatched. The CDR3 DNA is TGTGCCAGCAGCCACCTCCTGACTGCCGGGGGGTTGAGCGGGGAGCTGTTTTTT. Its translation is CASSHLLTAGGLSGELFF.

J is TRBJ2-7 and V is TRBV10-3; 8 nucleotides agree with TRBD1. V dropped 3 bases and J dropped 0; count of bases not matched to a gene: 7. CDR1 ENHRY and CDR2 SYGVKD come from the germline V gene. CDR3 length: 16 residues. Written as DNA, the CDR3 is TGTGCCATCAGTGACCCAGGGGGCCTTAGCTCCTACGAGCAGTACTTC. It specifies CAISDPGGLSSYEQYF.

This clonotype appeared many times. The chain combines TRBV6-1 with TRBJ1-5; D unresolved. Germline CDR1 is MNHNS and CDR2 is SASEGT. The V end lost 6 bases, the J end lost 0 bases, and 9 bases lay between the germline ends. The CDR3 runs to 14 residues. The CDR3 DNA is TGTGCCAGCAGGCAGATGAATAGCAATCAGCCCCAGCATTTT. Protein: CASRQMNSNQPQHF.

Many counts were recorded for this clonotype. The chain combines TRBV7-2 with TRBJ1-2, with 7 bases that match TRBD1. The CDR3 contains 14 residues. The germline CDR1 and CDR2 sequences are SGHTA and FQGNSA. V shed 5 bases and J 5 bases; nucleotides not matched to a gene: 8. The CDR3 region is CASSLTRGQYGYTF. The CDR3 DNA reads as TGTGCCAGCAGCCTAACCAGGGGACAGTATGGCTACACCTTC.

This clonotype occurred many times. The V gene is TRBV27, the J gene TRBJ1-1; no clear D gene. This CDR3 spans 15 amino acids. Germline assignment: CDR1 MNHEY and CDR2 SMNVEV (reference sequence). Trimming stripped 2 bases from V and 1 base from J, with 11 bases between. CDR3 residues: CASSLGRTTNTEAFF. CDR3 nucleotides: TGTGCCAGCAGTTTAGGGAGGACTACGAACACTGAAGCTTTCTTT.

Ten or more counts support this clonotype. The chain uses TRBV27 and TRBJ2-3; no reliable D call. Trimming shortened V by 10 bases and J by 0 bases, and 17 bases separated the two germline ends. The CDR3 loop spans 15 amino acids. Per the germline V gene, CDR1 is MNHEY and CDR2 is SMNVEV (reference sequence). CDR3 residues: CATTRYALSTDTQYF. The CDR3 DNA sequence: TGTGCCACCACACGATACGCGTTGAGCACAGATACGCAGTATTTT.

In this sample, this clonotype turned up many times. This chain links TRBV28 with TRBJ2-7; the D gene could be TRBD1 or TRBD2 (6 bases each). The V end was cut by 7 bases, the J end by 0 bases, with 13 bases between. This CDR3 comprises 14 residues. Germline values: CDR1 MDHEN, CDR2 SYDVKM. The CDR3 nucleotides are TGTGCCAGCACCTTGGGGGGCCCCTCCTACGAGCAGTACTTC. This codes for CASTLGGPSYEQYF. The full variable domain, its missing parts supplied by reference TRBV28 and TRBJ2-7, is DVKVTQSSRYLVKRTGEKVFLECVQDMDHENMFWYRQDPGLGLRLIYFSYDVKMKEKGDIPEGYSVSREKKERFSLILESASTNQTSMYLCASTLGGPSYEQYFGPGTRLTVT.

This clonotype was seen ten or more times. The chain couples TRBV5-1 to TRBJ2-3; D is perhaps TRBD2 (6 bases). Germline V gene lookup returns CDR1 SGHRS and CDR2 YFSETQ. The CDR3 length is 14 residues. Trimming removed 4 bases at V and 2 bases at J, with 11 bases between. CDR3 coding DNA: TGCGCCAGCAGCGGGGGGAAATACACAGATACGCAGTATTTT. This sequence encodes CASSGGKYTDTQYF.

There are many counts of this clonotype. The V call is TRBV12-3 or TRBV12-4, the J call TRBJ2-3, with 10 positions matching TRBD2. Germline trimming cut 5 bases from V and 3 bases from J; bases unmatched to any gene: 5. CDR3 length: 15 amino acids. DNA of the CDR3: TGTGCCAGCAGTCTCACTAGCGGGACTACAGATACGCAGTATTTT. Residues: CASSLTSGTTDTQYF.

This clonotype was counted ten times or more. This chain connects TRBV25-1 to TRBJ1-4; 10 bases match TRBD1. The CDR3 covers 15 residues. With V trimmed by 4 bases and J by 8 bases, 7 bases remained unmatched. Germline CDR1 and CDR2: MGHDK and SYGVNS. The CDR3 bases are TGTGCCAGCAGTGCGCCCGGGACAGGGGTCGAAAAACTGTTTTTT. It specifies CASSAPGTGVEKLFF.

There are many counts of this clonotype. The chain uses TRBV4-3 and TRBJ2-7, with 8 bases identical to TRBD2. The CDR3 is made up of 16 amino acids. The junction had 6 bases not matched to a gene; V was cut back by 0 bases and J by 2 bases. The germline CDR1 and CDR2 sequences are LGHNA and YSLEER. The DNA for the CDR3 is TGCGCCAGCAGCCAAGATCCCAGCGGGGGACCCTACGAGCAGTACTTC. Protein sequence: CASSQDPSGGPYEQYF.

The CDR3 DNA reads TGTGCCAGCAGCCCGGGGGGTAGCGGGAGGCTAGATACGCAGTATTTT. Its protein product is CASSPGGSGRLDTQYF. The chain links TRBV5-4 to TRBJ2-3; 10 bases agree with TRBD2. Trimming at V came to 4 bases and at J to 5 bases, leaving 10 bases not matched to a gene. Looked up from germline, CDR1 is SGHNT and CDR2 is YYREEE (reference sequence). This CDR3 region has 16 residues. Based on the CDR3 plus reference TRBV5-4 and TRBJ2-3, the full variable domain is ETGVTQSPTHLIKTRGQQVTLRCSSQSGHNTVSWYQQALGQGPQFIFQYYREEENGRGNFPPRFSGLQFPNYSSELNVNALELDDSALYLCASSPGGSGRLDTQYFGPGTRLTVL.